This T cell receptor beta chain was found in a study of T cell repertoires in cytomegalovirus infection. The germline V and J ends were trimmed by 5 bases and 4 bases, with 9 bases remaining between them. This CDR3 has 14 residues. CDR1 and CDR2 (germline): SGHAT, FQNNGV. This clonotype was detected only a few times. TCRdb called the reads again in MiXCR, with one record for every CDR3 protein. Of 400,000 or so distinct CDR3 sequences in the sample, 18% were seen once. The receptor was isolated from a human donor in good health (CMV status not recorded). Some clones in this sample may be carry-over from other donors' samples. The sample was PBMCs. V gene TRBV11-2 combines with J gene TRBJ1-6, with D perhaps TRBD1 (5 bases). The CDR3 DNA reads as TGTGCCAGCAGCGAGAGGGGATATAATTCACCCCTCCACTTT. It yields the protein CASSERGYNSPLHF.